This note documents a single TCR beta chain sequence. The V gene's germline CDR1 is MNHEY and CDR2 SMNVEV (reference sequence). The CDR3 length is 17 residues. V lost 4 bases, J lost 4 bases, and 22 bases lay in between. This entry belongs to a study of blood T cell repertoires in COVID-19. Across the study: Specimens from acute and convalescent COVID-19 originated in the United States, Italy and Spain.

Some clones are missing from TCRdb's copy, which holds only in-frame ones; the method was immunoSEQ multiplex PCR. Of roughly 190,000 clones in the sample, about nine tenths were seen once. The participants were between roughly 18 and 100 years old and came from under 25 US areas. Clinical history as reported by participants underpinned cohort assignment. The chain employs TRBV27 and TRBJ1-1; weak D call: TRBD1 (5 bases). The source of this sequence is a woman aged 25 to 39 who had recovered from COVID-19. Sequencing used PBMCs or T cells enriched from blood (not recorded which). This CDR3 is CASSSHLGGARGTEAFF. The DNA of the CDR3 is TGTGCCAGCAGTTCCCACTTGGGAGGGGCGAGGGGCACTGAAGCTTTCTTT.